This T cell receptor (beta chain) was recorded in a study of cytomegalovirus exposure and HLA in healthy donors. The CDR3 covers 14 residues. CDR1 is MDHEN and CDR2 is SYDVKM in the germline V gene. Trimming left V 8 bases short and J 8 bases short, with 18 bases between. The study ran its PCR with 60 Vbeta and 13 Jbeta primers. Here immunoSEQ multiplex PCR was the method, and the copy in TCRdb shows in-frame clones only, minus some. Of 150,000 to 200,000 clones in the sample, around 80% are singletons; the top ten hold 1%. Material for sequencing was PBMCs. This TCR came from a woman in her forties or fifties in good health and CMV-seropositive. This rearrangement joins TRBV28 to TRBJ1-4, with D possibly TRBD1 on 6 matching bases. CDR3 in DNA: TGTGCCAGCGGGACCCACAGGGTCGGGGAAAAACTGTTTTTT. Encoded protein: CASGTHRVGEKLFF.